These 6 T cell receptor beta chains originate from one sample sequenced in a study of T cells in Graves' hyperthyroidism and ophthalmopathy. Amplification targeted TCR beta CDR3 regions from RNA transcripts. The study used the HTBI primer set for a first-round RT-PCR of the TCR CDR3. Each CDR3 protein is one row after TCRdb ran MiXCR on the multiplex PCR reads. The repertoire consists of around 280,000 distinct CDR3 sequences, with 13% occurring once and the leading ten covering almost 8%. Sequenced input: blood. The receptors here all came from a woman aged 30 to 39 with Graves' hyperthyroidism that later progressed to Graves' ophthalmopathy.

There are a few counts of this clonotype. The genes are TRBV7-9 and TRBJ2-3; TRBD2 matches 13 bases. Trimming removed 5 bases from V and 7 bases from J; junction bases left unmatched: 6. Germline V gene lookup returns CDR1 SEHNR and CDR2 FQNEAQ (reference sequence). The CDR3 covers 15 residues. The CDR3 nucleotides are TGTGCCAGCAGCCCAGGGACTAGCGGGATGAATACGCAGTATTTT. As protein: CASSPGTSGMNTQYF.

The rearrangement links TRBV5-8 to TRBJ2-2; no definite D call. Trimming took off 2 bases at V and 1 base at J, with 9 bases between the two ends. CDR1 and CDR2 (germline): SGHTS, YDEGEE. The CDR3 loop spans 15 amino acids. This chain's CDR3 is CASSLNWVNTGELFF. DNA of the CDR3: TGTGCCAGCAGCTTAAACTGGGTGAACACCGGGGAGCTGTTTTTT.

J is TRBJ2-5 and V is TRBV7-2; D call uncertain. Germline values: CDR1 SGHTA, CDR2 FQGNSA. V was pared by 1 base and J by 4 bases, with 10 bases between. The length of the CDR3 is 14 residues. CDR3 residues: CASSLDNGRETQYF. The CDR3 DNA reads as TGTGCCAGCAGCTTAGATAACGGGCGAGAGACCCAGTACTTC.

This clonotype occurred many times. The genes are TRBV6-1 and TRBJ2-7; D perhaps matches TRBD2 (5 bases). CDR1 is MNHNS and CDR2 is SASEGT in the germline V gene. The CDR3 length is 13 residues. Trimming shortened V by 6 bases and J by 2 bases, and 11 bases separated the two germline ends. The CDR3 region is CASRPREAYEQYF. The CDR3 region has the DNA TGTGCCAGCAGACCCCGGGAAGCCTACGAGCAGTACTTC.

The sample holds many counts of this clonotype. The genes are TRBV7-2 and TRBJ2-3; the match to TRBD2 covers 9 bases. Per germline, CDR1 SGHTA and CDR2 FQGNSA. J was trimmed by 7 bases and V by 4 bases; bases with no gene match: 12. The CDR3 spans 16 residues. In nucleotides, the CDR3 is TGTGCCAGCAGCTCCCAAGCGGGAGGAGGATCTTATACGCAGTATTTT. Translated, it gives CASSSQAGGGSYTQYF.

V is TRBV5-8 and J is TRBJ2-2; D might be TRBD2 (6 bases). Germline V gives CDR1 SGHTS, CDR2 YDEGEE. The CDR3 covers 15 residues. Trimming pared 5 bases from V and 2 bases from J, leaving 13 bases between. The CDR3 DNA sequence: TGTGCCAGCAGAACCCTGGGGGGAAACACCGGGGAGCTGTTTTTT. The encoded protein is CASRTLGGNTGELFF.